The sequence of this TCR beta chain was determined in a study of early T cells in non-severe SARS-CoV-2 infection (dated by TCRdb to about 2021). With respect to the entire study: Bulk RNA from unsorted whole blood was used for TCR sequencing, so alpha and beta chains could not be paired. General study outcomes and caveats: VDJdb matching was skewed toward anti-spike CD8 responses, so virus-specific expansions were likely underestimated and private and CD4 specificities were missed.

The table lists this clonotype with a few counts. The antigen it binds to is not known. Base qualities are not recorded, but no much larger clone differs from it by a single base. This was a case-control study nested in a cohort of healthcare workers in London, UK, who had nasopharyngeal swab PCR tests and blood samples taken every week. Healthcare workers were recruited between 23 and 31 March 2020, during the week of the UK lockdown, and were followed weekly for up to roughly 15 weeks. Compared with germline, V lacks 2 bases and J lacks 3 bases; bases without a gene match: 1. Counted from cysteine to phenylalanine, this CDR3 has 13 amino acids. The CDR3 DNA has 39 bases and is translated from base 1. The germline V gene (reference sequence) supplies CDR1 MNHNY and CDR2 SVGAGI. The library came from 5' RACE. The listed sequencing device is NextSeq 500. In the TCR library protocol, unique molecular identifiers were attached to individual cDNA molecules to correct for PCR bias and sequencing error. TCR alpha and beta chains were both sequenced, and the abundances of alpha and beta sequences in each sample were closely correlated with each other. As for the authors' bioinformatics: Decombinator V4 was used to annotate the V gene, J gene and CDR3 of the TCR sequences. Expanded TCRs were defined as changing significantly between any two time points under a Poisson model with p below 0.0001. Abundances of TCRs were expressed as counts per million after normalisation to the total number of TCRs sequenced in each sample. MAIT TCRs were defined by TRAV1-2 paired with TRAJ12, TRAJ20 or TRAJ33, and iNKT TCRs by TRAV10 paired with TRAJ18. A search of VDJdb, accessed on 1 November 2021, was run for TCRs annotated to CMV, EBV and SARS-CoV-2, with TCRs annotated for multiple antigens excluded. TCRdb reprocessed the public reads (quality trimming at Q25 with fastp, clone calling with MiXCR) and kept in-frame beta chains. Rows with a matching CDR3 protein are joined into one entry that keeps the most common DNA and genes. The V and J calls and clone size come from TCRdb's table, not from the authors' own analysis. The sample includes some 67,000 distinct CDR3 sequences, with roughly an eighth observed a single time. About an eighth of the sample comes from the top ten.

The clonotype was recovered from an adult who was a healthcare worker with PCR-confirmed SARS-CoV-2 infection or an uninfected control (not recorded which). The chain joins TRBV6-6 to TRBJ2-7, and 7 bases in between align with TRBD1. Sequencing used whole blood. The DNA sequence is given as TGTGCCAGCAGTTACGGGGACAGCTACGAGCAGTACTTC. Its protein reads: CASSYGDSYEQYF.